This T cell receptor beta chain appears in the sequencing data of a study of blood T cell repertoires in COVID-19. Study-level background: Donors in the United States, Italy and Spain gave samples during acute or convalescent COVID-19. T cells, B-cell-depleted T cells, or PBMCs supplied cDNA or gDNA.

Germline CDR1 is LNHDA and CDR2 is SQIVND (reference sequence). The CDR3 is 15 residues long. V was trimmed by 1 base and J by 1 base, leaving 10 bases between them. Original handling: Amplification of reference gene primers was used by the study to estimate nucleated cell counts. This table comes from immunoSEQ multiplex PCR, and its TCRdb copy is limited to in-frame clones, with some not included. V and J calls and clone size follow that table, whereas D and trimming were derived from the DNA. The sample has tens of thousands of clones, roughly 74% seen once; the top ten hold 28%. This clonotype originated in a woman aged 80 or over with acute or convalescent COVID-19. The sample consisted of peripheral blood. This chain links TRBV19 with TRBJ2-5; the D gene is possibly TRBD2 (5 bases). CDR3 coding DNA: TGTGCCAGTAGTATAGCCGCCGGAGGCCAAGAGACCCAGTACTTC. Protein product: CASSIAAGGQETQYF.